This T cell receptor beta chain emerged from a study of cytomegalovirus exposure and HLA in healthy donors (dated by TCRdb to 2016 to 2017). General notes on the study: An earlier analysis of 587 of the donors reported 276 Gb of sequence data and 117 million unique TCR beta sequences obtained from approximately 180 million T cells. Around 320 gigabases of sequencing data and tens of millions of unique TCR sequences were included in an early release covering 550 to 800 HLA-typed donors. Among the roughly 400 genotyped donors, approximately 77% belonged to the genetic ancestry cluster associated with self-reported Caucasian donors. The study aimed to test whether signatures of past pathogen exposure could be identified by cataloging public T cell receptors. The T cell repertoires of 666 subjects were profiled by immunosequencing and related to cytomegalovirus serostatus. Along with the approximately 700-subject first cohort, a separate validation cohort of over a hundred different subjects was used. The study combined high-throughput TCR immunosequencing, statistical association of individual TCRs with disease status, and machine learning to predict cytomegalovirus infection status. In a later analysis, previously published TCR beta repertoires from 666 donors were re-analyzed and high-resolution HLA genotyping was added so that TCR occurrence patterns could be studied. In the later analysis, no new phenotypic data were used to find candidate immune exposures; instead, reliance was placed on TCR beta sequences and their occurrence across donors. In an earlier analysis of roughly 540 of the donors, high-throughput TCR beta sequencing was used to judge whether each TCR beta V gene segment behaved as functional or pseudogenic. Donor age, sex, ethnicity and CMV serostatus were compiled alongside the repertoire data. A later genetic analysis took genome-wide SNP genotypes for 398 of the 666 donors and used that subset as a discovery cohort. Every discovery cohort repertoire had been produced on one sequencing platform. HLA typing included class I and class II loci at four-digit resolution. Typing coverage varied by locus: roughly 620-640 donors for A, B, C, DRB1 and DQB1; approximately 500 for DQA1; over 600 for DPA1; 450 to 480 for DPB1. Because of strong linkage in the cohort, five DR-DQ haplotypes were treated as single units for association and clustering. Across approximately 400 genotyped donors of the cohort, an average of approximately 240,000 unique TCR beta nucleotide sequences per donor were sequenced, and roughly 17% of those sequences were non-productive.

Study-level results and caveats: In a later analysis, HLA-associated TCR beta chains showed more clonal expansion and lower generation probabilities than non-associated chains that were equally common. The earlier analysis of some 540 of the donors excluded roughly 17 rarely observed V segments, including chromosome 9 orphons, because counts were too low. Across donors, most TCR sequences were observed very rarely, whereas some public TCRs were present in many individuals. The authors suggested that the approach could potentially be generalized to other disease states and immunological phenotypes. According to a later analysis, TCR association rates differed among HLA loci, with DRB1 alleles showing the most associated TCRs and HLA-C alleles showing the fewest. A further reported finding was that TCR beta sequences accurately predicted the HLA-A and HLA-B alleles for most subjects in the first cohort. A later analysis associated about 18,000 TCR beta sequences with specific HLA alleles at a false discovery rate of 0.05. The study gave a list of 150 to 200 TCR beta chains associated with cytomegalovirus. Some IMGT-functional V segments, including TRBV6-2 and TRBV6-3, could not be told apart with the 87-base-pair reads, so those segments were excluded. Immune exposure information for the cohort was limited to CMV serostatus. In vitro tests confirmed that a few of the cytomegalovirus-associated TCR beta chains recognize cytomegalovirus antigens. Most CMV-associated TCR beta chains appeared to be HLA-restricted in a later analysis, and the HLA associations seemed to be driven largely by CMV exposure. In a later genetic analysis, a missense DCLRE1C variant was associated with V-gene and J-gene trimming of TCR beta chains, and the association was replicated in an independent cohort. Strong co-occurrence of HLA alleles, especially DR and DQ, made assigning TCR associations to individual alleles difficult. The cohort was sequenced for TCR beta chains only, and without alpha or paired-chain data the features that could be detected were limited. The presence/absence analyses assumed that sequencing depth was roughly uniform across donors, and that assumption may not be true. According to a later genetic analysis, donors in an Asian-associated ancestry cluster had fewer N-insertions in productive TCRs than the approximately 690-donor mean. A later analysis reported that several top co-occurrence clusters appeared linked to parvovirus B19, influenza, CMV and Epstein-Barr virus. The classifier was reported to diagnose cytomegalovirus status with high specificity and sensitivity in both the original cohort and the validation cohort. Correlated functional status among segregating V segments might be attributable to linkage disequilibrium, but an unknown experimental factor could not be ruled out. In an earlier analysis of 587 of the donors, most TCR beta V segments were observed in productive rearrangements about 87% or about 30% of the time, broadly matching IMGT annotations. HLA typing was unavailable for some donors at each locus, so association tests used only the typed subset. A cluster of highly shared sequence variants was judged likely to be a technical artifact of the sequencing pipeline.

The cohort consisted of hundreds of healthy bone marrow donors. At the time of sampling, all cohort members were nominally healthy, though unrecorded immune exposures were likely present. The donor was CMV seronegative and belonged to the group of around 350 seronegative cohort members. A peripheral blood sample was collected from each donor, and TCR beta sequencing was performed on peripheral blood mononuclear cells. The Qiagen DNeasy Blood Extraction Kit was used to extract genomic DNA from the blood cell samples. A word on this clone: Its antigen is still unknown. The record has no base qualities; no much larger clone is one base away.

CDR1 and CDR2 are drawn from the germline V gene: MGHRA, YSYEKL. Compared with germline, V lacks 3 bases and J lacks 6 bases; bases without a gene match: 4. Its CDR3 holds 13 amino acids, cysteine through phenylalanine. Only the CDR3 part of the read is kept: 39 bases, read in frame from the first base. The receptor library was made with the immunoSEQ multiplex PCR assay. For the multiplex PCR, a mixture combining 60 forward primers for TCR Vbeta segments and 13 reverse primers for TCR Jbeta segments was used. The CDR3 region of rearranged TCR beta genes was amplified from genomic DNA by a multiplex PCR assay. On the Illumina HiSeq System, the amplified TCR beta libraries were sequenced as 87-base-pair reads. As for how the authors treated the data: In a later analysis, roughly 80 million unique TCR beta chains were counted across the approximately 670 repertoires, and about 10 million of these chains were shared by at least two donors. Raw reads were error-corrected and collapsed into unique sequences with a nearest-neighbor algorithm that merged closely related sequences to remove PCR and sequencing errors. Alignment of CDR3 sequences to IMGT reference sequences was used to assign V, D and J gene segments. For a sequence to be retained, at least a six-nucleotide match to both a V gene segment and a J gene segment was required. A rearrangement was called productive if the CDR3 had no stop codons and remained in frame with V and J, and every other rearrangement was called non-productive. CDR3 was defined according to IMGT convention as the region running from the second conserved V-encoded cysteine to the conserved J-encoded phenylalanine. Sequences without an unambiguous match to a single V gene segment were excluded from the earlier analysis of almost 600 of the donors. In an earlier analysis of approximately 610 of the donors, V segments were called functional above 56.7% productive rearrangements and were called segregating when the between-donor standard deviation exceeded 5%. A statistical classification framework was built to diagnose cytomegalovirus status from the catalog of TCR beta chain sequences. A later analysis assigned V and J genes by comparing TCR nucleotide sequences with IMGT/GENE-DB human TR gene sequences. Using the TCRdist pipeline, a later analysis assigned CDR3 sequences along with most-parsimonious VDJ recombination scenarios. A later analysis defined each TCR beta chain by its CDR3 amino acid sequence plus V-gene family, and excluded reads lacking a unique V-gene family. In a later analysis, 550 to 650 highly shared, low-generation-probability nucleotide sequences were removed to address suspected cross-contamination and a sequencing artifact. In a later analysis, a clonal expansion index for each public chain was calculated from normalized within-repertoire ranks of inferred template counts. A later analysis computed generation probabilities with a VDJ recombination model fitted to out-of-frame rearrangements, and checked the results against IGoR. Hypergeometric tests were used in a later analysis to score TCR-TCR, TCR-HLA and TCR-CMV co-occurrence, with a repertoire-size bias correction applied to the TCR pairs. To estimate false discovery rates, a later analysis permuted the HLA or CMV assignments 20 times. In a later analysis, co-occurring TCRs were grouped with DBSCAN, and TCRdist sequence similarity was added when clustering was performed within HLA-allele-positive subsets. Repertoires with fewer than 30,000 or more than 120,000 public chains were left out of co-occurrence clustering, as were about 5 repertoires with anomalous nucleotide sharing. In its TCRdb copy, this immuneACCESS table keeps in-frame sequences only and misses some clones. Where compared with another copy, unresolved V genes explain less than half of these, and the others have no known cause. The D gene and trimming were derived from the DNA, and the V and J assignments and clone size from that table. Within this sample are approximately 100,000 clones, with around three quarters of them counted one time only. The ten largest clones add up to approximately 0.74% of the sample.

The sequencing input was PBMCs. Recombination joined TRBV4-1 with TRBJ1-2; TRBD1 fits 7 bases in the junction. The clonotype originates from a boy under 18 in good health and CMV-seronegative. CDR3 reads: CASSQVQGDGYTF. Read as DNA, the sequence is TGCGCCAGCAGCCAGGTTCAGGGGGATGGCTACACCTTC.